This TCR beta chain stems from a study of blood T cell repertoires in COVID-19. Produced via immunoSEQ multiplex PCR; TCRdb's table is partial and in-frame only. The sample shows around 450,000 clones, around 87% of them seen only once. The CDR3 is made up of 14 amino acids. Trimming cost V 7 bases and J 5 bases, with 17 bases left between them. Per the germline V gene, CDR1 is SGHTA and CDR2 is FQGNSA. This receptor was taken from a woman in her late teens or twenties who had recovered from COVID-19. The chain combines TRBV7-2 with TRBJ1-1, with D possibly being TRBD1 (6 bases). The sequenced sample consisted of PBMCs or T cells enriched from blood (not recorded which). CDR3 region: CASIVGAGETEAFF. The CDR3 DNA reads TGTGCCAGCATAGTGGGGGCCGGGGAGACTGAAGCTTTCTTT.